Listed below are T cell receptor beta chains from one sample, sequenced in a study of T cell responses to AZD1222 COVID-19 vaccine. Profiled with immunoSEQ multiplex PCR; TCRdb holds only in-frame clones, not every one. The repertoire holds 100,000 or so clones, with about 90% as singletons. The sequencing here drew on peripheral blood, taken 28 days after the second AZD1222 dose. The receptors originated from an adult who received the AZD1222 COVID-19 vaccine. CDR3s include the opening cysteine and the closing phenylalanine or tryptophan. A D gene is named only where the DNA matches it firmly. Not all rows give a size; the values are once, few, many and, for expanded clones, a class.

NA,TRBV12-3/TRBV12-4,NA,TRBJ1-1,TGTGCCAGCAGTTTAGGACATAACACTGAAGCTTTCTTT,CASSLGHNTEAFF
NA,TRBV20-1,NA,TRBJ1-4,TGCAGTGCTATTTATGAAAAACTGTTTTTT,CSAIYEKLFF
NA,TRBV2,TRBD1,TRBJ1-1,TGTGCCAGCAAAACCGACAGGGAAGGCACTGAAGCTTTCTTT,CASKTDREGTEAFF
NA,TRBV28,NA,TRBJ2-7,TGTGCCAGCAGTTATCTTGGTGGAGGGGCAGGGACCTACGAGCAGTACTTC,CASSYLGGGAGTYEQYF
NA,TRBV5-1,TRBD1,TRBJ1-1,TGCGCCAGCAGCCTAGGACAGGAATTTATGAACACTGAAGCTTTCTTT,CASSLGQEFMNTEAFF
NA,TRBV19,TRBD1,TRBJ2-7,TGTGCCAGTAACAGGGGCTTGGACTACGAGCAGTACTTC,CASNRGLDYEQYF
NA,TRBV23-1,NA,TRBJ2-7,TGCGCCAGCAGTCAATCCGAAAGGAACTGCGAGCAGTACTTC,CASSQSERNCEQYF
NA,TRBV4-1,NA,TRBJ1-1,TGCGCCAGCAGCCAAGACCCCCGAGGTCGGGGCACTGAAGCTTTCTTT,CASSQDPRGRGTEAFF
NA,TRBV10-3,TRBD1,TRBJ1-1,TGTGCCAGCGGGACAGCCATGAACACTGAAGCTTTCTTT,CASGTAMNTEAFF
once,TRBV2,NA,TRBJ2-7,TGTGCCAGCAGCGGGACGAGAAGCTCCTACGAGCAGTACTTC,CASSGTRSSYEQYF
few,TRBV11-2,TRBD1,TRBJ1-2,TGTGCCAGCCGGGGACAGGGAGGGAACTATGGCTACACCTTC,CASRGQGGNYGYTF
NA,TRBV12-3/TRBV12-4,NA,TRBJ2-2,TGTGCCAGCACAAAGACTAGTTCGGCGGAGCTGTTTTTT,CASTKTSSAELFF
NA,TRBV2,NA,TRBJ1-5,TGTGCCAGCAGTGACAGGGGAGGGCAGCCCCAGCATTTT,CASSDRGGQPQHF
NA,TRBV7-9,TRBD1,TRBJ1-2,TGTGCCAGCAGCTTAGCGACAGGGGGCTATGGCTACACCTTC,CASSLATGGYGYTF
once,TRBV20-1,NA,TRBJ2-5,TGCAGTGCTAGTGATGGGGAGAGGGCCCAGTACTTC,CSASDGERAQYF
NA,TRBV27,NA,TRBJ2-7,TGTGCCAGCAGTTCCGGGGCTGGGAGGTACGAGCAGTACTTC,CASSSGAGRYEQYF
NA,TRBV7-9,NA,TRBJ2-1,TGTGCCAGCAGCTTAGCGGTGAGCTACAATGAGCAGTTCTTC,CASSLAVSYNEQFF
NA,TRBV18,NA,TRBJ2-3,TGTGCCAGCTCACCACCGGGGGGGGCGGCAGATACGCAGTATTTT,CASSPPGGAADTQYF
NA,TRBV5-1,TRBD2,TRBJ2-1,TGCGCCAGCAGCCTGGGACTAGCGGGGAGCTACTACAATGAGCAGTTCTTC,CASSLGLAGSYYNEQFF
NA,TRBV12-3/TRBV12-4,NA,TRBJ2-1,TGTGCCAGCAGTTTCGATGAGCAGTTCTTC,CASSFDEQFF
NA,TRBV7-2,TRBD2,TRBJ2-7,TGTGCCAGCAATTTAGGCGGGGGCTCCTACGAGCAGTACTTC,CASNLGGGSYEQYF
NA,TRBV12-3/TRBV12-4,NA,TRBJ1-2,TGTGCCAGCAGTTTCACAGGGAACTATGGCTACACCTTC,CASSFTGNYGYTF
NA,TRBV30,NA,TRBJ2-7,TGTGCCTGGGGAGATTGGGCAGGCAACCTACCTGAGCAGTACTTC,CAWGDWAGNLPEQYF
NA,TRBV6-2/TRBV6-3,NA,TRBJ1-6,TGTGCCAGCAGTTACCTTCAGATAGATTCACCCCTCCACTTT,CASSYLQIDSPLHF
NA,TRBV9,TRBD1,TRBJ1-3,TGTGCCAGCAGCGTAGGAGGGACAGGGGGATCCTCTGGAAACACCATATATTTT,CASSVGGTGGSSGNTIYF
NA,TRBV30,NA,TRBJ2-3,TGTGCCTGGAGTGTAACAGGCACAGATACGCAGTATTTT,CAWSVTGTDTQYF
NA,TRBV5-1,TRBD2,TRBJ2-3,TGCGCCAGCAGCCGGGGTGGCGGGGGGGTGGATACGCAGTATTTT,CASSRGGGGVDTQYF
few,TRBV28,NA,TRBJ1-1,TGTGCCAGCAGTTTGCCAGAGAACACTGAAGCTTTCTTT,CASSLPENTEAFF
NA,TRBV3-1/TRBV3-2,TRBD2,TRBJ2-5,TGTGCCAGCAGCCAAGATAAATTCGGGGGGTACCAAGAGACCCAGTACTTC,CASSQDKFGGYQETQYF
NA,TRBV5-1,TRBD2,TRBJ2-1,TGCGCCAGCAGCCCGCTACTAGCGGGAGAAGGGGGCTCCTACAATGAGCAGTTCTTC,CASSPLLAGEGGSYNEQFF
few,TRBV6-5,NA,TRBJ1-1,TGTGCCAGCAGTAACCAGCGTACTGAAGCTTTCTTT,CASSNQRTEAFF
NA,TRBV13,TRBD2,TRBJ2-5,TGTGCCAGCAGCTTAAGGCACCCGGGACTAGGAGACGAGACCCAGTACTTC,CASSLRHPGLGDETQYF
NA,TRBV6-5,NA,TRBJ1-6,TGTGCCAGCGCCCGAGGCAGGGTAGATTCACCCCTCCACTTT,CASARGRVDSPLHF
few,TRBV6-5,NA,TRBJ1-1,TGTGCCAGCAGCCCGGGGGGGGGCACTGAAGCTTTCTTT,CASSPGGGTEAFF
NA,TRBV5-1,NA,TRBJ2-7,TGCGCCAGCAGCTTGGGAGGACAGTCGTGGTACGAGCAGTACTTC,CASSLGGQSWYEQYF
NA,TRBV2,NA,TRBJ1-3,TGTGCCAGCAGTGTAGGCAGCGGAAACACCATATATTTT,CASSVGSGNTIYF
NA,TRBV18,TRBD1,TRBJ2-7,TGTGCCAGCTCGCCGGGACAGGGCCCCTACGAGCAGTACTTC,CASSPGQGPYEQYF
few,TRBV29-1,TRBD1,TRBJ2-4,TGCAGCGTTGAACGACAGGGGCTTCAGTACTTC,CSVERQGLQYF
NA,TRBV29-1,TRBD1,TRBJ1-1,TGCAGCGTTGCCCCACACGGGACAGTGAACACTGAAGCTTTCTTT,CSVAPHGTVNTEAFF
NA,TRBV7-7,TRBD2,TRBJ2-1,TGTGCTAGCAGCTTAAGGACTAGCGGGGGGATCAACAATGAGCAGTTCTTC,CASSLRTSGGINNEQFF
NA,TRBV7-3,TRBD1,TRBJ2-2,TGTGCCAGCAGCCCCCGGGGACAGGGAATCACCGGGGAGCTGTTTTTT,CASSPRGQGITGELFF
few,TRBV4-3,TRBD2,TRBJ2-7,TGCGCCAGCAGCCAAGATGTCCAGCGGGAGAAAACCTACGAGCAGTACTTC,CASSQDVQREKTYEQYF
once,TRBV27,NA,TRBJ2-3,TGTGCCAGCAGTCGCGACGGGCTAGTTACAGATACGCAGTATTTT,CASSRDGLVTDTQYF
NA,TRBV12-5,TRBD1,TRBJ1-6,TGTGCTAGTGGTTTGGTCGGCAGGGGGTATTCACCCCTCCACTTT,CASGLVGRGYSPLHF
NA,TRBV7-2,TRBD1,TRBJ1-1,TGTGCCAGCAGCTTTGACAGGGGAGTCGCTGAAGCTTTCTTT,CASSFDRGVAEAFF
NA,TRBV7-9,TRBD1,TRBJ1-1,TGTGCCAGCAGCTTACTCGGGACAGTGAACACTGAAGCTTTCTTT,CASSLLGTVNTEAFF
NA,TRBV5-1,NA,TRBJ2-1,TGCGCCAGCAGCCAAGACAGGTCCTACAATGAGCAGTTCTTC,CASSQDRSYNEQFF
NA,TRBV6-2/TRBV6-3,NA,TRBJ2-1,TGTGCCAGCAGCCAAGGGTTCTACAATGAGCAGTTCTTC,CASSQGFYNEQFF
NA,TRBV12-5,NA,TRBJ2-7,TGTGCTAGTGGTTTCGGACCTCCGCCCTACGAGCAGTACTTC,CASGFGPPPYEQYF
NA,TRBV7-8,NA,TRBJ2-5,TGTGCCAGCAGCCGGACTGGGCTGGGGACCCAGTACTTC,CASSRTGLGTQYF
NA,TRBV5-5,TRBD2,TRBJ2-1,TGTGCCAGCAGCTTGGCTAGTAGACTAGCGGGAGGGCCAAGTGAGCAGTTCTTC,CASSLASRLAGGPSEQFF
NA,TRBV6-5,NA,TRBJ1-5,TGTGCCAGCAGTTGGGGATCTCATCAGCCCCAGCATTTT,CASSWGSHQPQHF
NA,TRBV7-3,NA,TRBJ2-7,TGTGCCAGCAGCTTAAGTTCGAGCCACGAGCAGTACTTC,CASSLSSSHEQYF
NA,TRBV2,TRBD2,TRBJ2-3,TGTGCCAGCAGTGCACAACCGGGACTAGCGGAGAACACAGATACGCAGTATTTT,CASSAQPGLAENTDTQYF
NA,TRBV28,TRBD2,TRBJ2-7,TGTGCCAGCAGACTCACGACCTGGGGGGGCGAGCAGTACTTC,CASRLTTWGGEQYF